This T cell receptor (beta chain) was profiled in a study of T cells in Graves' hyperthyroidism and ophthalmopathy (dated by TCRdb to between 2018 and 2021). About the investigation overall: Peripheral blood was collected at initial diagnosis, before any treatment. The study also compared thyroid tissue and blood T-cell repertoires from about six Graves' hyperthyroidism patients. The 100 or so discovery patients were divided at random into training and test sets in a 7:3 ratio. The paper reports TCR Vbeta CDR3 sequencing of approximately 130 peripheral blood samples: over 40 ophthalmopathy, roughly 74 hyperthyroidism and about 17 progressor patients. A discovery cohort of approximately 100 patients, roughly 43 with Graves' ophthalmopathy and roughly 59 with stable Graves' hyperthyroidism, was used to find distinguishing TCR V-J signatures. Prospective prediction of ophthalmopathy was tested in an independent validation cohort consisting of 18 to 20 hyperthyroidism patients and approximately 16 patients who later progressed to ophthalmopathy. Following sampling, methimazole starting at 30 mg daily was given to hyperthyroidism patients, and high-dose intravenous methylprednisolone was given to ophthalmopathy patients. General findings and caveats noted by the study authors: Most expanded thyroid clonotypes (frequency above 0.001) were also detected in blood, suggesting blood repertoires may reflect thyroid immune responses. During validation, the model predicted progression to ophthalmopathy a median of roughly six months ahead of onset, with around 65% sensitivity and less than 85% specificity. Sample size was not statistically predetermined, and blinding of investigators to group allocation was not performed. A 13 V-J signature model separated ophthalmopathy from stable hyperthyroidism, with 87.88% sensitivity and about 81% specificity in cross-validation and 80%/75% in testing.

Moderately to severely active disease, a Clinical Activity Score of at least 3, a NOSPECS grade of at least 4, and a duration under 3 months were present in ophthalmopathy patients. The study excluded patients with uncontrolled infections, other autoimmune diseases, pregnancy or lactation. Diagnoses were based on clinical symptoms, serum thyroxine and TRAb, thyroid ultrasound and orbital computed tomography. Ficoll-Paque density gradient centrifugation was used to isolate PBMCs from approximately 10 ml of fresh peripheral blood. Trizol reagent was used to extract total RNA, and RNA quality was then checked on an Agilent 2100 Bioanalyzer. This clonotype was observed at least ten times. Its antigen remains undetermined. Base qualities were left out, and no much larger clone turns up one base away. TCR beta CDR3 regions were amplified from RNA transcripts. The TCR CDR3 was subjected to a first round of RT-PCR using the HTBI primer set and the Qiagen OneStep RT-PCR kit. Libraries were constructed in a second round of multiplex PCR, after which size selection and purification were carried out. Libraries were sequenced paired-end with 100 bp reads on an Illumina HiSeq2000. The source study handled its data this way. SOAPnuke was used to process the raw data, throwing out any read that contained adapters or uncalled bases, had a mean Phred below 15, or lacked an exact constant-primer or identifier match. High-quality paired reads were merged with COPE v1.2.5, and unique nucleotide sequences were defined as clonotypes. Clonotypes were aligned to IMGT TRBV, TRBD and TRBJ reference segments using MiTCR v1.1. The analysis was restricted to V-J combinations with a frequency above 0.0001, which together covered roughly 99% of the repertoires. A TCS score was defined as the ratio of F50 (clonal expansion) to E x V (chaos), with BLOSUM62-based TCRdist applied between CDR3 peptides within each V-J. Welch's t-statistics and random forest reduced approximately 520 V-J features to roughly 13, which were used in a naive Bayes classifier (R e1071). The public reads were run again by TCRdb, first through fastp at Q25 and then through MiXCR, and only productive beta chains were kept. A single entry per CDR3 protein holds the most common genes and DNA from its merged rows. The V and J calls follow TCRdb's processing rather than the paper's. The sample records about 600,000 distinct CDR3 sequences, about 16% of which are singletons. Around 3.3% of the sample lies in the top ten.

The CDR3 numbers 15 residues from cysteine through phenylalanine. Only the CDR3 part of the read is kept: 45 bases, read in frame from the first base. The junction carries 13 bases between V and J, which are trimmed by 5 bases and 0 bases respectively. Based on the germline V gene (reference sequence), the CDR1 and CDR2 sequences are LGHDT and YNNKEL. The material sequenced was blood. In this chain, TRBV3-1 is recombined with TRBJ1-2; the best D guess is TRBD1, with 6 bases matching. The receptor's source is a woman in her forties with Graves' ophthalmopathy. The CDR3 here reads CASSNRQVTNYGYTF. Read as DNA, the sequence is TGTGCCAGCAGCAATAGACAGGTTACTAACTATGGCTACACCTTC.